What follows are 24 T cell receptor beta chains derived from one specimen sequenced in a study of T cells after yellow fever vaccination. TCRdb ran MiXCR on the 5' RACE reads and lists one entry per CDR3 protein. The repertoire consists of about 240,000 distinct CDR3 sequences, with about 7% occurring once and the leading ten covering 0.65% to 0.9%. Sequenced here: CD4+ T cells sorted from PBMCs, sampled 15 days after the yellow fever booster vaccination. Source of these receptors: a man younger than 40 who received the YFV17D yellow fever vaccine.

The chain has TRBV23-1 and TRBJ2-7; D might be TRBD2 (6 bases). TRBV23-1 is designated an ORF whose function remains uncertain. Trimming pared 2 bases from V and 6 bases from J, leaving 23 bases between. The CDR3 is 17 residues long. The CDR3 loop reads CASSQHRMGSGRVEQYF. In nucleotides, the CDR3 is TGCGCCAGCAGTCAACACCGTATGGGCAGCGGGCGAGTCGAGCAGTACTTC.

This clonotype was counted only a few times. In nucleotides, the CDR3 is TGCGCCAGCAGCGGGGGACTAGCGGGGAACAATGAGCAGTTCTTC. This sequence encodes CASSGGLAGNNEQFF. V is TRBV5-1 and J is TRBJ2-1, with TRBD2 matching over 13 bases. This CDR3 spans 15 amino acids. The trim removed 4 bases at V and 5 bases at J, leaving 3 bases unmatched. Germline V gene lookup returns CDR1 SGHRS and CDR2 YFSETQ.

This clonotype has only a few counts. The chain employs TRBV10-3 and TRBJ2-7; possibly TRBD2 for D (6 bases). CDR1 and CDR2 from the germline V gene are ENHRY and SYGVKD. The CDR3 sequence is 14 residues long. V was pared by 5 bases and J by 2 bases, with 13 bases between. CDR3 nucleotide sequence: TGTGCCATCAGTTCCAGAACTAGCACCTACGAGCAGTACTTC. Protein: CAISSRTSTYEQYF.

Only a few counts were recorded for this clonotype. CDR3 sequence reads: CASSVADNEQFF. As DNA, the CDR3 is TGTGCCAGCAGCGTCGCAGACAATGAGCAGTTCTTC. This chain uses TRBV9 with TRBJ2-1, with unresolved D. V lost 2 bases to trimming and J lost 5 bases, with 5 bases between them. Per germline, CDR1 SGDLS and CDR2 YYNGEE. The CDR3 contains 12 residues.

In this sample, this clonotype turned up a few times. The chain links TRBV12-3 or TRBV12-4 to TRBJ2-1, with 13 positions matching TRBD2. This CDR3 comprises 17 residues. Trimming at V came to 1 base and at J to 7 bases, leaving 7 bases not matched to a gene. CDR3 DNA sequence: TGTGCCAGCAGTTTAGTACGACTAGCGGGAGGACGAAATGAGCAGTTCTTC. Translated, it gives CASSLVRLAGGRNEQFF.

There are many counts of this clonotype. V is TRBV9 and J is TRBJ2-1; no firm D call. The CDR3 has 12 amino acids. Germline V gene lookup returns CDR1 SGDLS and CDR2 YYNGEE. The ends were cut back, 2 bases at V and 8 bases at J, with 8 bases in the middle. The CDR3 sequence is CASSVSRDEQFF. In DNA, the CDR3 is TGTGCCAGCAGCGTGTCTAGGGATGAGCAGTTCTTC.

This clonotype was observed many times. The chain has TRBV29-1 and TRBJ2-2; perhaps TRBD2 as D (6 bases). Germline CDR1 SQVTM, CDR2 ANQGSEA. The CDR3 is made up of 15 amino acids. Trimming pared 5 bases from V and 5 bases from J, leaving 18 bases between. CDR3 nucleotide sequence: TGCAGCGTTAAAGGGAGGATAGGAGGAACCGGGGAGCTGTTTTTT. As protein: CSVKGRIGGTGELFF.

The gene calls are TRBV9 and TRBJ1-1; perhaps TRBD1 as D (6 bases). The CDR3 totals 14 residues. The V end lost 2 bases, the J end lost 3 bases, and 11 bases lay between the germline ends. CDR1 and CDR2 from the germline V gene are SGDLS and YYNGEE. CDR3 sequence reads: CASSVGGVDTEAFF. The CDR3 bases are TGTGCCAGCAGCGTGGGGGGCGTGGACACTGAAGCTTTCTTT.

This clonotype appeared many times. The chain combines TRBV4-2 with TRBJ2-2; D is perhaps TRBD1 (6 bases). Germline V CDR1 and CDR2: LGHNA, YNFKEQ. With 5 bases removed from V and 9 bases from J, the gap between germline ends came to 19 bases. The CDR3 contains 15 residues. In nucleotides, the CDR3 is TGTGCCAGCAGCGAAAACAGGGTATCGTGGCGGGAGCTGTTTTTT. It is translated as CASSENRVSWRELFF.

The rearrangement joins TRBV6-5 to TRBJ2-1, with a possible D match to TRBD2 (5 bases). V lost 0 bases, J lost 2 bases, and 5 bases lay in between. This CDR3 contains 14 residues. Germline CDR1 reads MNHEY; CDR2 reads SVGAGI. The CDR3 coding sequence is TGTGCCAGCAGTTACTCGGAGGCCTACAATGAGCAGTTCTTC. Amino acid sequence: CASSYSEAYNEQFF.

This clonotype appeared a few times. This chain connects TRBV23-1 to TRBJ2-7, with D unresolved. TRBV23-1 is an ORF for which the function is uncertain. Trimming removed 3 bases from V and 3 bases from J, with 6 bases in between. The CDR3 consists of 12 residues. CDR3 sequence reads: CASSHPFYEQYF. The CDR3 DNA follows: TGCGCCAGCAGTCACCCTTTCTACGAGCAGTACTTC.

The chain combines TRBV7-2 with TRBJ2-1, with D possibly being TRBD1 (5 bases). The CDR3 is made up of 15 amino acids. V lost 2 bases to trimming and J lost 4 bases, with 12 bases between them. Germline CDR1 and CDR2: SGHTA and FQGNSA. The chain's CDR3 is CASSLSSGAYNEQFF. The CDR3 coding sequence is TGTGCCAGCAGCTTAAGCAGTGGGGCGTACAATGAGCAGTTCTTC.

This clonotype was observed many times. This chain joins TRBV12-3 or TRBV12-4 and TRBJ1-2, with a tentative D call TRBD1 (5 bases). CDR3 length: 14 amino acids. V shed 3 bases and J shed 0 bases, with 8 bases lying between them. In DNA form, the CDR3 reads TGTGCCAGCAGTTTGGCAGGGACTAACTATGGCTACACCTTC. Protein product: CASSLAGTNYGYTF.

Here the CDR3 DNA reads TGTGCCAGCAGCCTGCAGGGGTACCAAGAGACCCAGTACTTC. Translating gives CASSLQGYQETQYF. The chain employs TRBV12-3 or TRBV12-4 and TRBJ2-5, with D possibly matching TRBD1 (6 bases). The CDR3 spans 14 residues. The V end lost 6 bases, the J end lost 0 bases, and 11 bases lay between the germline ends.

The chain employs TRBV7-9 and TRBJ2-3, with no clear D. This CDR3 comprises 11 residues. CDR1 and CDR2 from the germline V gene are SEHNR and FQNEAQ (reference sequence). Trimming took off 5 bases at V and 10 bases at J, with 10 bases between the two ends. DNA for the CDR3: TGTGCCAGCAGCCTATCTTACTCGCAGTATTTT. It specifies CASSLSYSQYF.

This clonotype came up a few times. The chain is built from TRBV28 and TRBJ1-2; maybe TRBD1 (6 bases). The CDR3 extends over 14 amino acids. Germline V CDR1 and CDR2: MDHEN, SYDVKM. Trimming cost V 5 bases and J 1 base, with 11 bases left between them. Here the CDR3 DNA reads TGTGCCAGCAGTACAACAGGGTATAACTATGGCTACACCTTC. This gives the protein CASSTTGYNYGYTF.

This clonotype was recorded a few times. The chain links TRBV12-3 or TRBV12-4 to TRBJ2-1, with D perhaps matching TRBD2 (5 bases). The CDR3 is made up of 11 amino acids. The V and J ends lost 6 bases and 7 bases respectively, with 7 bases between them. The CDR3 nucleotides read TGTGCCAGCAGACAGCGGAATGAGCAGTTCTTC. It translates to CASRQRNEQFF.

The rearrangement joins TRBV3-1 to TRBJ2-7; TRBD2 aligns across 8 bases. CDR3 size: 12 residues. Germline V gene sequence: CDR1 LGHDT, CDR2 YNNKEL (reference sequence). The V segment lost 8 bases and the J segment 5 bases; nucleotides outside the gene matches: 5. CDR3 amino acids: CASPTSVDEQYF. The CDR3 DNA follows: TGTGCCAGCCCGACTAGCGTTGACGAGCAGTACTTC.

The V gene is TRBV19, the J gene TRBJ1-5, with D possibly being TRBD1 (5 bases). Deletions cut 3 bases from V and 4 bases from J, with 7 bases between. CDR1 is LNHDA, CDR2 SQIVND, per germline (reference sequence). The CDR3 extends over 13 amino acids. This CDR3 is CASSMGQNQPQHF. In nucleotides, the CDR3 is TGTGCCAGTAGTATGGGGCAGAATCAGCCCCAGCATTTT.

This clonotype has more than one count but fewer than ten. The chain is built from TRBV12-3 or TRBV12-4 and TRBJ1-3; 7 bases align to TRBD1. The trim removed 4 bases at V and 2 bases at J, leaving 8 bases unmatched. The CDR3 contains 16 residues. The CDR3 protein is CASSSGRTGAGNTIYF. DNA for the CDR3: TGTGCCAGCAGTTCCGGCCGGACAGGCGCTGGAAACACCATATATTTT.

J is TRBJ1-2 and V is TRBV4-3; 7 bases are shared with TRBD1. The V gene end was trimmed by 5 bases and the J gene end by 2 bases; junction bases not matched to a gene: 8. CDR1 and CDR2 (germline): LGHNA, YSLEER. The CDR3 has 15 amino acids. CDR3 region: CASSYTEQGNYGYTF. The DNA for the CDR3 is TGCGCCAGCAGCTACACCGAACAGGGGAACTATGGCTACACCTTC.

CDR3 sequence: CASTEGSGSSYEQYF. DNA for the CDR3: TGTGCCAGCACCGAGGGGAGCGGGAGTTCCTACGAGCAGTACTTC. The chain recombines TRBV28 with TRBJ2-7; 8 nucleotides align to TRBD2. The CDR3 runs 15 residues. Per the germline V gene, CDR1 is MDHEN and CDR2 is SYDVKM. J was trimmed by 1 base and V by 7 bases; bases with no gene match: 9.

The rearrangement links TRBV12-3 or TRBV12-4 to TRBJ2-5; perhaps TRBD1 as D (6 bases). V was shortened by 6 bases and J by 4 bases, with 12 bases between the two germline ends. The CDR3 extends over 13 amino acids. The DNA of the CDR3 is TGTGCCAGCAGGCGATCGACAGGAGAGACCCAGTACTTC. This encodes CASRRSTGETQYF.

There are a few counts of this clonotype. The rearrangement joins TRBV15 to TRBJ2-1, with 10 bases matching TRBD2. Germline CDR1 and CDR2: LNHNV and YYDKDF (reference sequence). The V gene end was trimmed by 1 base and the J gene end by 13 bases; junction bases not matched to a gene: 10. This CDR3 is 15 amino acids long. This CDR3 is CATSRALAGAWVQFF. DNA of the CDR3: TGTGCCACCAGCAGAGCTCTAGCGGGAGCCTGGGTCCAGTTCTTC.